This entry lists 7 T cell receptor beta chains sequenced from one sample in a study of T cell responses to AZD1222 COVID-19 vaccine. Clones were sequenced by immunoSEQ multiplex PCR, and TCRdb holds only the in-frame ones, with some missing. The profile covers 180,000 or so clones, with approximately 91% appearing a single time and about 1.5% taken by the ten largest. The sequencing here drew on peripheral blood, taken on day 0 of AZD1222 vaccination. These receptor sequences come from an adult in good health.

The chain combines TRBV11-2 with TRBJ2-6; 11 bases align to TRBD1. This CDR3 is 17 amino acids long. Germline loops: CDR1 SGHAT, CDR2 FQNNGV. V was pared by 5 bases and J by 1 base, with 4 bases of the junction left unmatched. The CDR3 is CASSLGQGGSGANVLTF. DNA of the CDR3: TGTGCCAGCAGCCTGGGACAGGGGGGATCTGGGGCCAACGTCCTGACTTTC.

J is TRBJ1-5 and V is TRBV10-1; no clear D gene. V lost 2 bases and J 4 bases, leaving 9 bases between the germline ends. This CDR3 is built from 14 residues. The germline gives CDR1 WNHNN, CDR2 SYGVQD (reference sequence). CDR3 amino acids: CASSETAGNQPQHF. Here the CDR3 DNA reads TGCGCCAGCAGTGAGACGGCAGGTAATCAGCCCCAGCATTTT.

The chain recombines TRBV6-4 with TRBJ2-2; maybe TRBD1 (7 bases). Per the germline V gene, CDR1 is MRHNA and CDR2 is SNTAGT. V was shortened by 4 bases and J by 0 bases, with 12 bases between the two germline ends. The CDR3 is made up of 16 amino acids. DNA for the CDR3: TGTGCCAGCAGTGCCAGGGGGACTGCGAACACCGGGGAGCTGTTTTTT. It translates to CASSARGTANTGELFF.

V and J are TRBV19 and TRBJ1-3; TRBD1 agrees at 7 bases. The CDR3 spans 16 residues. After removal of 3 bases from V and 0 bases from J, the junction contained 5 bases not matched to a gene. Germline CDR1 and CDR2: LNHDA and SQIVND (reference sequence). The DNA of the CDR3 is TGTGCCAGTAGTATGGGCAGGGGGAGCTCTGGAAACACCATATATTTT. As protein: CASSMGRGSSGNTIYF.

This clone occurred once. The gene calls are TRBV28 and TRBJ1-6, with 7 bases fitting TRBD1. The length of the CDR3 is 15 residues. Germline V lookup: CDR1 MDHEN, CDR2 SYDVKM. V trimming: 5 bases; J trimming: 6 bases; junction bases outside the gene matches: 7. CDR3 protein: CASSTPGGTNSPLHF. The DNA for the CDR3 is TGTGCCAGCAGTACCCCAGGGGGTACTAATTCACCCCTCCACTTT.

Worth noting for this clone: This same CDR3 is encoded by further DNA sequences in the sample. The chain is built from TRBV3-1 (or the pseudogene TRBV3-2) and TRBJ1-5; D call uncertain. CDR1 is LGHDT, CDR2 YNNKEL, per germline (reference sequence). Trimming removed 1 base at V and 3 bases at J, with 7 bases between. The CDR3 has 14 amino acids. CDR3 nucleotide sequence: TGTGCCAGCAGCCAAGGGTCCTCCAATCAGCCCCAGCATTTT. This sequence encodes CASSQGSSNQPQHF.

The chain employs TRBV4-2 and TRBJ2-1, with 12 bases lining up with TRBD2. Germline loops: CDR1 LGHNA, CDR2 YNFKEQ. J lost 6 bases, V lost 0 bases, and 3 bases had no gene match. The CDR3 runs to 16 residues. In DNA form, the CDR3 reads TGTGCCAGCAGCCAAGATCCGGGACTAGCGGGCAATGAGCAGTTCTTC. Translation gives CASSQDPGLAGNEQFF.